This T cell receptor (beta chain) was identified during a study of cytomegalovirus exposure and HLA in healthy donors. Whole-study results and caveats: Altogether, 150 or so TCR beta chains were recorded as cytomegalovirus-associated. The CMV antigen specificity of a few CMV-associated chains was confirmed through in vitro analysis. Most TCR sequences were uncommon, yet certain public TCRs appeared in many donors.

This CDR3 is built from 19 residues. The V gene end was trimmed by 0 bases and the J gene end by 4 bases; junction bases not matched to a gene: 15. From germline, CDR1 is SGHDT and CDR2 YYEEEE. Among the roughly 110 subjects of the validation cohort, separate from the 666-subject first cohort, were the donors. As concerns this clone: Its antigen is not known.

Method: immunoSEQ multiplex PCR; TCRdb's copy keeps in-frame clones and lacks some. The sample includes some 310,000 clones, roughly 86% of them seen just once. V usage is TRBV5-6 and J usage is TRBJ2-3, with 9 nucleotides matching TRBD2. Sequencing was performed on PBMCs. The receptor comes from a man under 40 in good health and CMV-seronegative. CDR3 protein: CASSLVGASGASSADTQYF. As DNA, the CDR3 is TGTGCCAGCAGCTTGGTCGGGGCTAGCGGGGCCTCATCGGCAGATACGCAGTATTTT.